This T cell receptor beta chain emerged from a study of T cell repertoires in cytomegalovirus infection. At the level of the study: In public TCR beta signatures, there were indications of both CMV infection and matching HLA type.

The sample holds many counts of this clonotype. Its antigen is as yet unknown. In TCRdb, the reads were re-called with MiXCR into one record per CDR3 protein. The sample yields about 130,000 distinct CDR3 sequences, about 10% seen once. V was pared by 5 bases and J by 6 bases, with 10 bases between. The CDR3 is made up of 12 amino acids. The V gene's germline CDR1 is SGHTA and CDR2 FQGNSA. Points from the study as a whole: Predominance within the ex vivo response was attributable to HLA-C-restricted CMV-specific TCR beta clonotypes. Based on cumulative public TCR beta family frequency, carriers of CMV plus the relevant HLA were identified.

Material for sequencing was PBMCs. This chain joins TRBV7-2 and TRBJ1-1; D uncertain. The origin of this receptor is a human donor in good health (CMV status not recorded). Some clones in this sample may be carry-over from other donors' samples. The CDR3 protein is CASSLTRAEAFF. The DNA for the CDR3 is TGTGCCAGCAGCCTGACTCGGGCTGAAGCTTTCTTT. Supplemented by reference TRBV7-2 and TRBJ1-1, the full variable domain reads GAGVSQSPSNKVTEKGKDVELRCDPISGHTALYWYRQSLGQGLEFLIYFQGNSAPDKSGLPSDRFSAERTGGSVSTLTIQRTQQEDSAVYLCASSLTRAEAFFGQGTRLTVV.